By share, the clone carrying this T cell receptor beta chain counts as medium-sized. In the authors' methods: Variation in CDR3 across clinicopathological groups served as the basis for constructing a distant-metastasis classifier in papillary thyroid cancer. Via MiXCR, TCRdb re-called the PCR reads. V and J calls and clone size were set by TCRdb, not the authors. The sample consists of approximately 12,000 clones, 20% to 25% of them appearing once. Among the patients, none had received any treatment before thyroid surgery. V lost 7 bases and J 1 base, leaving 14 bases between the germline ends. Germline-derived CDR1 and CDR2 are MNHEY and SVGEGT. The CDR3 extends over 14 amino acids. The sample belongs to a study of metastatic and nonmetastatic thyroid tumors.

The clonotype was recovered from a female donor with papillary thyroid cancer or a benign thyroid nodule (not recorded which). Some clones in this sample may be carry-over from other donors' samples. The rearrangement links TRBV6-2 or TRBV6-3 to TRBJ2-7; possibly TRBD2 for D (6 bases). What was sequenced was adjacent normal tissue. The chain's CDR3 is CASTPLAQSYEQYF. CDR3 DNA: TGTGCCAGCACCCCCCTAGCGCAATCCTACGAGCAGTACTTC.